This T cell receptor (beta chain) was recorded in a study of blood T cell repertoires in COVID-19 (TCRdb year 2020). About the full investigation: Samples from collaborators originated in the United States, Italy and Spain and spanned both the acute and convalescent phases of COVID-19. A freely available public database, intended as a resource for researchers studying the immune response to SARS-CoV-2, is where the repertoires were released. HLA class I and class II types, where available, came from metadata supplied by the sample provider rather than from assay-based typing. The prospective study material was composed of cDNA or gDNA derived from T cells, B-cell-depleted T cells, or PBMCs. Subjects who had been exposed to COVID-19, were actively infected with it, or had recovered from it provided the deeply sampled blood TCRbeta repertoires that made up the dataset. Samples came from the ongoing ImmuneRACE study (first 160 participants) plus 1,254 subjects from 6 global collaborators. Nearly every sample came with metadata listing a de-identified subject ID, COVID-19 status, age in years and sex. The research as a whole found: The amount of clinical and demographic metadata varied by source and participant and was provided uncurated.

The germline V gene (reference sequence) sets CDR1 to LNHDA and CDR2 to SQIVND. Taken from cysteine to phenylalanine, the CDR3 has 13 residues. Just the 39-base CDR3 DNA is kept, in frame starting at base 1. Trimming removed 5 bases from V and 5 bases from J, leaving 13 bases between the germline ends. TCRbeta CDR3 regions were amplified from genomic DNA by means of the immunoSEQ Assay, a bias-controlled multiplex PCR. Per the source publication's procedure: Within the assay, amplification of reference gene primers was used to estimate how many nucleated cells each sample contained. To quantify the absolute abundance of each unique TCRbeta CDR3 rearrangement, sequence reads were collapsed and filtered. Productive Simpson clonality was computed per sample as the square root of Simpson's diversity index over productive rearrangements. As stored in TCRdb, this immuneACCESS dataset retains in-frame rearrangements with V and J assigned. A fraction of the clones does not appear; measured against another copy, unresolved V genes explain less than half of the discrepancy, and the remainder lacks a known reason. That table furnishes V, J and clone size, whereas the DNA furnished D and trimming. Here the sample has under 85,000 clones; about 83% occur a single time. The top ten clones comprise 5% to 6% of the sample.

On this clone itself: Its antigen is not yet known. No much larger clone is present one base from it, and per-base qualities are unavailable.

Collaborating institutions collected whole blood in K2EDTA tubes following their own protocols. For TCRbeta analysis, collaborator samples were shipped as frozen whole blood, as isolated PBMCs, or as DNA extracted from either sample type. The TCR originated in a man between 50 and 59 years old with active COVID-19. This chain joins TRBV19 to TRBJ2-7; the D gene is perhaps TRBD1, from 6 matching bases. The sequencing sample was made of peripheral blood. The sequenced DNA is TGTGCCAGTAGTCGCCCAGGGGTAGACGAGCAGTACTTC. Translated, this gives CASSRPGVDEQYF.